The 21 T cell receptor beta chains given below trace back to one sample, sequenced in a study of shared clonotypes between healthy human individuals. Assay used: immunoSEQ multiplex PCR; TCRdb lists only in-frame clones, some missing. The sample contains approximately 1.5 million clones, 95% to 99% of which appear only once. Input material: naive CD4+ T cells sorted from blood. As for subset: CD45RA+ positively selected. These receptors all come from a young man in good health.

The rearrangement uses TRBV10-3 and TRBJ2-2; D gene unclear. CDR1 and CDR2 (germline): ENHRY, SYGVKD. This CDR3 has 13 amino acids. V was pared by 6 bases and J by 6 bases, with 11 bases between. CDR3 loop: CAISSARAGELFF. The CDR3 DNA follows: TGTGCCATCAGCTCGGCCCGGGCCGGGGAGCTGTTTTTT.

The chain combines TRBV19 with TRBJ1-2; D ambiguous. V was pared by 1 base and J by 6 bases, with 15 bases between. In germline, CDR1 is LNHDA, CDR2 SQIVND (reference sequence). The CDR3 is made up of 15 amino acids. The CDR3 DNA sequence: TGTGCCAGTAGTATAGGACCGGGGTTCTCGGATGGCTACACCTTC. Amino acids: CASSIGPGFSDGYTF.

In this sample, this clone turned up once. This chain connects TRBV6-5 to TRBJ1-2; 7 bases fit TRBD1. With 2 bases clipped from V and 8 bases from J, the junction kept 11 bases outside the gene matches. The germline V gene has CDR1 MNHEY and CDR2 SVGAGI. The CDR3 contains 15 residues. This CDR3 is CASSYTGTARGGYTF. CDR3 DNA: TGTGCCAGCAGTTACACCGGGACAGCCCGGGGAGGCTACACCTTC.

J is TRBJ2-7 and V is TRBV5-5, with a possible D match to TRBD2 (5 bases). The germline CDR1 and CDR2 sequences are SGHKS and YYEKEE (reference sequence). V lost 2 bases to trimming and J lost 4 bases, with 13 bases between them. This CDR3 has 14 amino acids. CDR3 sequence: CASSLAVPPYEQYF. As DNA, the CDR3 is TGTGCCAGCAGCTTAGCGGTTCCCCCTTACGAGCAGTACTTC.

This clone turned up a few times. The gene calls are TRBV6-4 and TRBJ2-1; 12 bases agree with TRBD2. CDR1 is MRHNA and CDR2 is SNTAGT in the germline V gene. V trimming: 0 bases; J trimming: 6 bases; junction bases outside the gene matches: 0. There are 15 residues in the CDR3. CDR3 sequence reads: CASSDSTSGSNEQFF. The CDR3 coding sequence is TGTGCCAGCAGTGACTCGACTAGCGGGAGCAATGAGCAGTTCTTC.

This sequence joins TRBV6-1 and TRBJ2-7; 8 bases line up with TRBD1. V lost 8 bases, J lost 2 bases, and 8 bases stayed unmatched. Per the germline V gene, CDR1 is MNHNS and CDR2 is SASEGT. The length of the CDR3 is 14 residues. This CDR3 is CASQTGTGTYEQYF. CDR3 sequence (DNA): TGTGCCAGCCAAACCGGGACAGGCACCTACGAGCAGTACTTC.

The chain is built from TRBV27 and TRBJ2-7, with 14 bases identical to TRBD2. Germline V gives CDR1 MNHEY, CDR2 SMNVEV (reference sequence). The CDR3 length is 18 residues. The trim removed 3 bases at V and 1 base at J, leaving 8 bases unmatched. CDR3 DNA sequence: TGTGCCAGCAGTTTTGGAGGGACTAGCGGGAGTTTTTCCTACGAGCAGTACTTC. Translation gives CASSFGGTSGSFSYEQYF.

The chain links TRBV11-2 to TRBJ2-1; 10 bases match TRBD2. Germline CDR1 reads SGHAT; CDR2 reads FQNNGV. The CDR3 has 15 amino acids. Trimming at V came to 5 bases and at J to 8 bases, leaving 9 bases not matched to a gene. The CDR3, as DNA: TGTGCCAGCAGCCCTAGCGGGAGCGCAGGGGATGAGCAGTTCTTC. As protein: CASSPSGSAGDEQFF.

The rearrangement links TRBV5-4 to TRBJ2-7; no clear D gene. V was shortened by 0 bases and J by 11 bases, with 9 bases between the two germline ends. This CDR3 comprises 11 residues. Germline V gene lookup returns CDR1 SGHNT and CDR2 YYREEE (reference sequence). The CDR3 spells CASSLDDRKYF. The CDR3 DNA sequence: TGTGCCAGCAGCTTGGACGATAGAAAGTACTTC.

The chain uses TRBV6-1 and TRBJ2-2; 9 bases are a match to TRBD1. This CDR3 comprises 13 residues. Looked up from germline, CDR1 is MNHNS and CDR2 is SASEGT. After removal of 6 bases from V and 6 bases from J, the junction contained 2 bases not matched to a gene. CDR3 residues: CASRRTGAGELFF. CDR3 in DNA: TGTGCCAGCAGGCGGACAGGGGCCGGGGAGCTGTTTTTT.

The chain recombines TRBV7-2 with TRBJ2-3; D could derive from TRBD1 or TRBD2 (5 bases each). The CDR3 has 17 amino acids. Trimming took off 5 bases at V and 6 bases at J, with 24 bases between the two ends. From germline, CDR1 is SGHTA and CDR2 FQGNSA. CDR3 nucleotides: TGTGCCAGCAGCACCACGGGACCCAGGACGGGTTTCGATACGCAGTATTTT. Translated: CASSTTGPRTGFDTQYF.

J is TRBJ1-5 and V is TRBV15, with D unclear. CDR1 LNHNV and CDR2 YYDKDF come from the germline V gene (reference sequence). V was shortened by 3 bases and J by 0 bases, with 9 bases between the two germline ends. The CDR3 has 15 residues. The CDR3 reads CATSRSSLSNQPQHF. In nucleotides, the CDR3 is TGTGCCACCAGCAGGAGCAGTCTTAGCAATCAGCCCCAGCATTTT.

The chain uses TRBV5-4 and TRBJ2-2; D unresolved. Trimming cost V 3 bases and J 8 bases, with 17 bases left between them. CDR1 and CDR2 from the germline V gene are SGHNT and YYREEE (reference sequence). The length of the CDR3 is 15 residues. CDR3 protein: CASSSLGRRAGELFF. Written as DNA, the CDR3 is TGTGCCAGCAGCTCTCTCGGACGCCGGGCAGGGGAGCTGTTTTTT.

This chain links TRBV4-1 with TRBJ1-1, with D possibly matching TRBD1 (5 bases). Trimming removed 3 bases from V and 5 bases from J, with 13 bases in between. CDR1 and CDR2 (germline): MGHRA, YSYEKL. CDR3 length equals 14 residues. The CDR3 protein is CASSQDWAGTEAFF. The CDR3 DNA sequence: TGCGCCAGCAGCCAGGACTGGGCAGGGACTGAAGCTTTCTTT.

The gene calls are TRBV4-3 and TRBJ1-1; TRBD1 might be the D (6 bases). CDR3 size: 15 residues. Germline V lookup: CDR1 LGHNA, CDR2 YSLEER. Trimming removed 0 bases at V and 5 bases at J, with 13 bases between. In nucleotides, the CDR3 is TGCGCCAGCAGCCAAGAATCCAGGGGTGTTACTGAAGCTTTCTTT. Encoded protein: CASSQESRGVTEAFF.

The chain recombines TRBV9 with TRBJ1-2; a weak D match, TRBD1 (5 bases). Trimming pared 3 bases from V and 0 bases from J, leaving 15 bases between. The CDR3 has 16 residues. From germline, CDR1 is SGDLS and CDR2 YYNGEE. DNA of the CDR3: TGTGCCAGCAGCGCCCCTCAGGGACTAGCTAACTATGGCTACACCTTC. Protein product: CASSAPQGLANYGYTF.

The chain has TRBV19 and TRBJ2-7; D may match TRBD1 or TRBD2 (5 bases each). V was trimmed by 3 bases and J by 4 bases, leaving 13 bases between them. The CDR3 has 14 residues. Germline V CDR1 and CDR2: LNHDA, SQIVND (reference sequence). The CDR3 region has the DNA TGTGCCAGTAGTATTACCAGGGACGTTTACGAGCAGTACTTC. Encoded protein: CASSITRDVYEQYF.

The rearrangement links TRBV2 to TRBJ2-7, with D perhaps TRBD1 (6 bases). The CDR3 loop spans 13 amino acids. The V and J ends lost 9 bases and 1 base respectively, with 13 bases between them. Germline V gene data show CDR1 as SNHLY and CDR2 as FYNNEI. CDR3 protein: CARGALRSYEQYF. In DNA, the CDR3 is TGTGCCAGGGGGGCCTTAAGATCCTACGAGCAGTACTTC. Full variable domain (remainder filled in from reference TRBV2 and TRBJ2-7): EPEVTQTPSHQVTQMGQEVILRCVPISNHLYFYWYRQILGQKVEFLVSFYNNEISEKSEIFDDQFSVERPDGSNFTLKIRSTKLEDSAMYFCARGALRSYEQYFGPGTRLTVT.

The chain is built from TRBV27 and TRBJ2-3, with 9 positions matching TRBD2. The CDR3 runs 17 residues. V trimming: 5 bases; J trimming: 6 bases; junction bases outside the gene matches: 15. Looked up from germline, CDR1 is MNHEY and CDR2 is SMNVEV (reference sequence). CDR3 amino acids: CASSPIRLAGNWDTQYF. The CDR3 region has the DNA TGTGCCAGCAGTCCCATAAGGCTAGCGGGAAACTGGGATACGCAGTATTTT.

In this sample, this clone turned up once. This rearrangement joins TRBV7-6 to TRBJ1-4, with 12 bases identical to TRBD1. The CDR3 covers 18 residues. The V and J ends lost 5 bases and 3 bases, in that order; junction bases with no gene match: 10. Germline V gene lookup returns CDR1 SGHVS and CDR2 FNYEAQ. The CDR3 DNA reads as TGTGCCAGCAGCCCAAGACCGGGACAGGGGGCGGCTAATGAAAAACTGTTTTTT. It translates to CASSPRPGQGAANEKLFF.

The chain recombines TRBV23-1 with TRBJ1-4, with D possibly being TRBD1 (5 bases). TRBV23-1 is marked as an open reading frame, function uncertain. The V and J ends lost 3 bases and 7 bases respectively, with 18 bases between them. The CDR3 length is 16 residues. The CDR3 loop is CASSQPRGVIREKLFF. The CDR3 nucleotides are TGCGCCAGCAGTCAGCCCCGGGGGGTAATCCGTGAAAAACTGTTTTTT.